The present entry profiles one TCR beta chain with its context. This clonotype has only a few counts. Its antigen is still unknown. Base qualities were left out, and no much larger clone turns up one base away. This entry belongs to a study of blood T cells in healthy people across ages (dated by TCRdb to the mid-2010s). For context, the study as a whole: In model experiments, roughly one uniquely barcoded TCR beta cDNA molecule per two T cells was captured by template switching. The study measured age-related changes in TCR beta repertoire diversity using deep sequencing normalized with unique cDNA molecular identifiers. The donors were split into four age groups: young (average about 16 years), middle-aged (39), aged (roughly 60) and long-lived (more than 80). To avoid experimental bias, donors of different ages were randomly spread across the sequencing lanes. For two donors (one aged 18 to 30 and one aged 80 or older), the study analyzed two additional independent replicas of 1 million unique cDNA reads from the same blood draw. General findings and caveats noted by the study authors: Compared with the aged group, the long-lived group had more naive CD4+ T cells, fewer expanded clones and increased TCR diversity, a pattern suggesting age selection. Observed TCR beta diversity correlated strongly with the percentage of naive T cells measured by flow cytometry. Bulk unsorted PBMC profiling prevented conclusive comparison of naive and antigen-experienced compartments. Because donor CMV infection status was unknown, age-related changes in expanded clonotypes were potentially confounded. As age increased, observed TCR beta diversity per million T cells dropped in a roughly linear way, and a significant reduction was already evident by age roughly 36. Estimates of total diversity from one million sequenced T cells were regarded as lower bounds and underestimates.

The roughly 39 donors, aged about 6 to 100 years, were systemically healthy Caucasian individuals from Russia. Each donor gave about 10 milliliters of peripheral blood, drawn into EDTA-treated Vacutainer tubes. Ficoll-Paque density-gradient centrifugation was used to isolate PBMCs, with at least 6.5 million per sample. Trizol reagent was used to extract total RNA from the PBMCs, yielding at least 5.5 micrograms per sample. For every donor, an aliquot of PBMCs went through flow cytometry to measure the percentages of naive CD45RAhigh/CD27high T cells. A distance of 13 bases separates the germline ends of V and J, which lose 0 bases and 6 bases respectively. Measured from the cysteine to the phenylalanine, the CDR3 is 14 residues long. Only the CDR3 DNA is retained, 42 bases long and in frame from the first base. Looking up the germline V gene yields CDR1 SGDLS and CDR2 YYNGEE. The library was built by means of 5' RACE. This sample was sequenced with an Illumina HiSeq 2500. A second PCR of roughly 7 to 11 cycles was performed with a sample-barcoded 5' primer and a J-beta primer mix. A template-switch 5' adaptor carrying 12 random nucleotides introduced a unique molecular identifier onto each TCR beta cDNA molecule. Each sample yielded at least 3 million CDR3-containing paired-end reads. The Mint cDNA synthesis kit, primed by a TRBC-specific oligonucleotide, was used to synthesize first-strand cDNA from all RNA. Following uracil-DNA glycosylase treatment, a first 18-cycle PCR with universal primers M1SS and BC2_uni_R was performed on all cDNA. The authors' analysis ran thus. Normalization of each sample was performed by random selection of 1 million high-quality reads, each carrying a distinct molecular identifier. Reads sharing molecular identifiers were discarded rather than binned into consensus sequences. MiTCR, run with a Q25 quality threshold and the strictest error-elimination algorithm, handled CDR3 identification, clonotype clustering and error correction. A nonparametric unseen species model with Euler transformation was used to estimate lower-bound total TCR beta diversity. The public reads were reprocessed in TCRdb via fastp at Q25 and MiXCR, keeping in-frame beta chains. All rows with the same CDR3 protein become a single entry with the most common DNA and genes. For this entry, the V and J calls and clone size follow TCRdb and not the study's own pipeline. The sample table holds around 750,000 distinct CDR3 sequences, of which 50% to 65% were seen once. The ten largest clones represent around 41% of the sample.

The chain uses TRBV9 and TRBJ2-7; the D gene is not confidently resolved. Sample: blood. The TCR sequence derives from a man at least 80 years old in good health. The DNA is as follows: TGTGCCAGCAGCGTAGGTAGTACCGGATCCGAGCAGTACTTC. The resulting protein is CASSVGSTGSEQYF.